There are a few counts of the clone carrying this TCR beta chain. This specimen comes from a study of beta chain features in type 1 diabetes. Since all of the isolated RNA was reverse transcribed, expressed TCRB transcripts were what got sequenced. Profiled with immunoSEQ multiplex PCR; TCRdb holds only in-frame clones, not every one. The sample shows 300,000 to 350,000 clones, roughly 8% of them seen only once. Unmatched junction bases numbered 1, after V lost 3 bases and J lost 0 bases. There are 17 residues in the CDR3. The V gene's germline CDR1 is KGHSH and CDR2 LQKENI. The clonotype originates from a young woman in good health. The gene calls are TRBV18 and TRBJ2-2; 13 bases are shared with TRBD2. Sample: central memory CD4+ T cells from blood. The DNA of the CDR3 is TGTGCCAGCTCACCCGGGACTAGCGGGACGAACACCGGGGAGCTGTTTTTT. Its protein is CASSPGTSGTNTGELFF.